This T cell receptor (beta chain) emerged from a study of blood T cell repertoires in COVID-19. Study as a whole: Acute-phase and convalescent COVID-19 samples originated in the United States, Italy and Spain. PBMCs, B-cell-depleted T cells, or T cells provided the cDNA or gDNA that made up the material.

Participant-reported clinical history was the basis for cohort assignment. The CDR3 length is 15 residues. V dropped 4 bases and J dropped 1; count of bases not matched to a gene: 2. Germline V lookup: CDR1 KGHSH, CDR2 LQKENI. Source study methods: Using reference gene primer amplification, nucleated cell counts were estimated. Measured with immunoSEQ multiplex PCR; TCRdb has only the in-frame clones, and not every one. D and trimming come from the DNA, and the V and J calls and clone size come from that table. Counted here are around 380,000 clones, around 87% occurring once; the ten biggest clones make up approximately 1.2%.

The TCR sequence derives from a man aged 25 to 45 who had recovered from COVID-19. The V call is TRBV18, the J call TRBJ1-3; 9 positions agree with TRBD1. The sequencing sample was made of PBMCs or T cells enriched from blood (not recorded which). The CDR3 is CASSRGQGSGNTIYF. The CDR3 region has the DNA TGTGCCAGCTCACGAGGACAGGGGTCTGGAAACACCATATATTTT.